This TCR beta chain was identified in a study of blood T cell repertoires in COVID-19. Across the whole study: Material from acute and convalescent COVID-19 was sourced from the United States, Italy and Spain. Sample material is recorded as cDNA or gDNA derived from T cells, B-cell-depleted T cells, or PBMCs.

Only in-frame clones appear in the TCRdb table, and some are missing; sequencing was by immunoSEQ multiplex PCR. The table lists some 80,000 clones, around four fifths of them singletons. The germline V and J ends were trimmed by 4 bases and 6 bases, with 8 bases remaining between them. The CDR3 loop spans 12 amino acids. Germline V lookup: CDR1 KGHDR, CDR2 SFDVKD. Sequences were obtained from peripheral blood. The gene calls are TRBV24-1 and TRBJ1-1, with no clear D. The source of this sequence is a human donor in a cohort sampled during active COVID-19. The CDR3 DNA is TGTGCCACCAGTGACCCCTTTTCTGAAGCTTTCTTT. It codes for CATSDPFSEAFF.